This T cell receptor (beta chain) was observed in a study of CD8+ T cells in alopecia areata. Study-wide context: Dosing spanned 6 to 18 months on tofacitinib, then 6 months off drug.

Extracted from the samples, RNA was reverse transcribed into cDNA to serve as the sequencing template. TCRdb keeps only in-frame clones here, not all; method: immunoSEQ multiplex PCR. The table shows 150,000 to 250,000 clones, with over 45% occurring only once. Treatment denoted: oral pan-JAK inhibitor, 5-10 mg twice daily. V lost 0 bases to trimming and J lost 0 bases, with 21 bases between them. Germline V gene lookup returns CDR1 GTSNPN and CDR2 SVGIG (reference sequence). CDR3 size: 19 residues. The specimen was CD4+ T cells sorted from blood, collected at week 24, from a patient treated with tofacitinib. This clonotype was sampled from a human donor with alopecia areata. The chain employs TRBV30 and TRBJ1-5, with D possibly being TRBD1 (5 bases). This CDR3 reads CAWSVESNRGLYSNQPQHF. In nucleotides, the CDR3 is TGTGCCTGGAGTGTCGAGTCAAACCGGGGCCTATATAGCAATCAGCCCCAGCATTTT.